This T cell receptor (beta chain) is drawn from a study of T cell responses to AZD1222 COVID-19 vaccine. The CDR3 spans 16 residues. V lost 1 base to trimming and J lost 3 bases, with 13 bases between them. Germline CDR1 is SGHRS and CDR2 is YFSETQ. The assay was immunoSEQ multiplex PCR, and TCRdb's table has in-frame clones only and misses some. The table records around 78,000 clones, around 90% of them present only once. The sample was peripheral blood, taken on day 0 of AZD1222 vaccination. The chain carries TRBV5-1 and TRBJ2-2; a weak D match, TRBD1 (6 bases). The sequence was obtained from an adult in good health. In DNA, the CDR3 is TGCGCCAGCAGCTTGTTCGGACAGCCGGACACCGGGGAGCTGTTTTTT. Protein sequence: CASSLFGQPDTGELFF.